This record looks at one TCR beta chain sequence and its context. This may stem from a read error, because a much larger clone lies one nucleotide away. The sample is drawn from a study of kidney transplant recipient with SARS-CoV-2 infection. The germline CDR1 and CDR2 sequences are MNHNS and SASEGT. The CDR3 is made up of 12 amino acids. TCRdb reprocessed the reads with MiXCR, giving one entry per CDR3 protein. The sample has 200,000 to 250,000 distinct CDR3 sequences; 29% are singletons. The sample was a blood sample, taken at baseline and on roughly day 110 from a kidney transplant recipient. This TCR was sampled from a male patient aged 30 to 40 who had COVID-19 and was a kidney transplant recipient. Some T cells may trace back to the graft donor. The chain recombines TRBV6-1 with TRBJ2-3, with D unresolved. The CDR3 here is CASSRTPDTQCF. DNA of the CDR3: TGTGCCAGCAGCCGAACGCCAGATACGCAGTGTTTT.